The sequence of this T cell receptor beta chain was determined in a study of CD8+CD57+ T cells in acquired aplastic anemia. Study information: The DNA of sorted CD4+ and CD8+ cells averaged roughly 3.2 ug. Findings of the study overall: Around 30 was the count of CD8+ CDR3 sequences that patients shared with controls. Simpson's diversity of CD8+ cells was not significantly different in patients compared with controls.

It was patients with CD8+CD57+ cell expansion by flow cytometry who were chosen for sequencing. Severe acquired aplastic anemia was present in every patient. Germline V lookup: CDR1 MGHRA, CDR2 YSYEKL. The CDR3 has 15 amino acids. The V end was cut by 1 base, the J end by 4 bases, with 11 bases between. With respect to this clonotype: What it binds is not known.

The TCR beta profiling, which covered VDJ combination and CDR3 sequence, was carried out using genomic DNA as the template. A single record per CDR3 protein comes from TCRdb applying MiXCR to the reads. The sample lists 150,000 to 180,000 distinct CDR3 sequences; around half were seen once. This clonotype originated in a human donor with aplastic anemia. V is TRBV4-1 and J is TRBJ1-5; D is unresolved. The sample consisted of sorted CD4+, CD8+, or CD8+CD57+ T cells (not recorded which) from PBMCs. CDR3 protein: CASSQGQLFNQPQHF. CDR3 coding DNA: TGCGCCAGCAGCCAAGGCCAACTTTTTAATCAGCCCCAGCATTTT.